This T cell receptor beta chain was captured in a study of cytomegalovirus exposure and HLA in healthy donors. This clone was observed a few times. Trimming left V 4 bases short and J 1 base short, with 8 bases between. Germline values: CDR1 MNHEY, CDR2 SMNVEV (reference sequence). The CDR3 spans 15 residues. Primers: 60 Vbeta forward and 13 Jbeta reverse. TCRdb keeps only in-frame clones here, not all; method: immunoSEQ multiplex PCR. The repertoire includes about 150,000 clones, 70% to 90% of them detected once, and around 5% sits in the top ten. The rearrangement joins TRBV27 to TRBJ2-6, with a possible D match to TRBD2 (6 bases). The source is a girl between 5 and 17 years old in good health and CMV-seropositive. The material sequenced was PBMCs. CDR3 in DNA: TGTGCCAGCAGTTCTGGGAGGTCTGGGGCCAACGTCCTGACTTTC. Amino acids: CASSSGRSGANVLTF.